What follows are 15 T cell receptor beta chains derived from one specimen sequenced in a study of CD8 T cells in Susac syndrome (dated by TCRdb to about 2019). Receptor libraries were prepared by the immunoSEQ multiplex PCR assay. RNA was extracted with the RNeasy kit and roughly 0.45 to 1 ug was reverse transcribed using random hexamers. TCRdb reprocessed the public reads (quality trimming at Q25 with fastp, clone calling with MiXCR) and kept in-frame beta chains. One record per CDR3 amino acid sequence lists the most common genes and DNA. The table for this sample lists some 120,000 distinct CDR3 sequences; around 94% of them were counted only once. The ten largest clones capture 0.21% of the sample. Sequencing input: CD8+ T cells from PBMCs. Receptors were obtained from a human donor with Susac syndrome.

The chain combines TRBV6-2 or TRBV6-3 with TRBJ2-7, with D perhaps assigned TRBD1 or TRBD2 (5 bases each). Trimming left V 7 bases short and J 0 bases short, with 16 bases between. Looked up from germline, CDR1 is MNHEY and CDR2 is SVGEGT. The CDR3 contains 15 residues. The CDR3 here is CASNHQDGASYEQYF. The CDR3 nucleotides are TGTGCCAGCAACCATCAGGACGGGGCCTCCTACGAGCAGTACTTC.

The V call is TRBV9, the J call TRBJ2-7, with unresolved D. This CDR3 spans 13 amino acids. Trimming shortened V by 5 bases and J by 5 bases, and 14 bases separated the two germline ends. Germline V gene lookup returns CDR1 SGDLS and CDR2 YYNGEE. The DNA for the CDR3 is TGTGCCAGCAGTAGACGGCAGCTTGACGAGCAGTACTTC. Its translation: CASSRRQLDEQYF.

CDR3 bases: TGTGCCACCAGCTCCCTCCGGGGCTTAAATTCACCCCTCCACTTT. Encoded protein: CATSSLRGLNSPLHF. V gene TRBV15 combines with J gene TRBJ1-6; possibly TRBD1 for D (5 bases). The CDR3 length is 15 residues. The V gene's germline CDR1 is LNHNV and CDR2 YYDKDF (reference sequence). Trimming stripped 5 bases from V and 7 bases from J, with 15 bases between.

The rearrangement uses TRBV30 and TRBJ1-4, with D possibly matching TRBD1 (5 bases). The CDR3 is 14 residues long. Germline values: CDR1 GTSNPN, CDR2 SVGIG (reference sequence). V was cut by 0 bases and J by 8 bases, with 13 bases left in between. CDR3: CAWSVGGRLEKLFF. In nucleotides, the CDR3 is TGTGCCTGGAGTGTTGGGGGAAGACTCGAAAAACTGTTTTTT.

This chain uses TRBV10-2 with TRBJ2-7; unclear D gene. The CDR3 extends over 14 amino acids. Germline CDR1 WSHSY, CDR2 SAAADI. V was clipped by 2 bases and J by 0 bases, with 8 bases between them. CDR3: CASSEGVGSYEQYF. The CDR3 nucleotides are TGCGCCAGCAGTGAGGGGGTGGGCTCCTACGAGCAGTACTTC.

The chain combines TRBV28 with TRBJ2-2; 8 bases line up with TRBD1. The germline V gene encodes CDR1 MDHEN and CDR2 SYDVKM. The CDR3 totals 16 residues. V dropped 6 bases and J dropped 4; count of bases not matched to a gene: 10. The DNA of the CDR3 is TGTGCCAGCAGCCTACGACAGGGGCGAGGCACCGGGGAGCTGTTTTTT. This codes for CASSLRQGRGTGELFF. The whole variable domain, filled in from reference TRBV28 and TRBJ2-2, reads DVKVTQSSRYLVKRTGEKVFLECVQDMDHENMFWYRQDPGLGLRLIYFSYDVKMKEKGDIPEGYSVSREKKERFSLILESASTNQTSMYLCASSLRQGRGTGELFFGEGSRLTVL.

The gene calls are TRBV11-2 and TRBJ2-7, with no clear D. V was shortened by 4 bases and J by 1 base, with 14 bases between the two germline ends. The CDR3 contains 15 residues. Germline CDR1 reads SGHAT; CDR2 reads FQNNGV. CDR3 residues: CASSSLLVRSYEQYF. As DNA, the CDR3 is TGTGCCAGCAGCTCCCTGTTAGTTAGGTCCTACGAGCAGTACTTC.

This chain links TRBV6-1 with TRBJ2-1; 8 bases fit TRBD2. The ends lost 6 bases at V and 0 bases at J; junction bases unmatched: 7. The CDR3 runs 16 residues. CDR1 and CDR2 from the germline V gene are MNHNS and SASEGT. DNA of the CDR3: TGTGCCAGCAGCGGACTAGCTCTAAGCTCCTACAATGAGCAGTTCTTC. As protein: CASSGLALSSYNEQFF.

The V gene is TRBV15, the J gene TRBJ2-3; 10 bases line up with TRBD2. The CDR3 runs 18 residues. Trimming at V came to 0 bases and at J to 0 bases, leaving 6 bases not matched to a gene. Germline V gives CDR1 LNHNV, CDR2 YYDKDF (reference sequence). The CDR3 reads CATSREVSGGPSTDTQYF. The DNA for the CDR3 is TGTGCCACCAGCAGAGAGGTTAGCGGGGGGCCTAGCACAGATACGCAGTATTTT.

V usage is TRBV30 and J usage is TRBJ2-7; D unclear. The CDR3 has 11 residues. The germline V and J ends were trimmed by 4 bases and 4 bases, with 8 bases remaining between them. Germline CDR1 GTSNPN, CDR2 SVGIG (reference sequence). The CDR3 protein is CAWNGMYEQYF. The CDR3 nucleotides are TGTGCCTGGAACGGCATGTACGAGCAGTACTTC.

This clonotype was picked up one time. The chain combines TRBV7-8 with TRBJ1-5; a possible D gene is TRBD1 (6 bases). This CDR3 region has 17 residues. In germline, CDR1 is SGHVS, CDR2 FQNEAQ. V lost 5 bases to trimming and J lost 6 bases, with 23 bases between them. The CDR3 DNA follows: TGTGCCAGCAGCCTAGGAAATTTAGGGGGTAGCGGTCAGCCCCAGCATTTT. Translating it yields CASSLGNLGGSGQPQHF.

This chain connects TRBV13 to TRBJ2-7; 7 bases line up with TRBD1. This CDR3 spans 15 amino acids. The germline V gene has CDR1 PRHDT and CDR2 FYEKMQ (reference sequence). The ends lost 5 bases at V and 6 bases at J; junction bases unmatched: 13. The CDR3 region is CASSPDRSSLGEQYF. The CDR3 DNA sequence: TGTGCCAGCAGCCCGGACAGGTCTTCGCTGGGCGAGCAGTACTTC.

V and J are TRBV7-9 and TRBJ2-7; D uncertain. The ends were cut back, 3 bases at V and 3 bases at J, with 9 bases in the middle. The CDR3 loop spans 13 amino acids. Germline CDR1 SEHNR, CDR2 FQNEAQ (reference sequence). Written as DNA, the CDR3 is TGTGCCAGCAGCTTTCCAGGCGGCTACGAGCAGTACTTC. It codes for CASSFPGGYEQYF.

The CDR3 bases are TGTGCCAGCATAGATCAGCCCCAGCATTTT. This translates into CASIDQPQHF. The V gene is TRBV21-1, the J gene TRBJ1-5. TRBV21-1 is flagged as a pseudogene. The CDR3 spans 10 residues.

The chain has TRBV7-9 and TRBJ2-7, with 9 bases fitting TRBD1. CDR1 is SEHNR, CDR2 FQNEAQ, per germline (reference sequence). This CDR3 spans 14 amino acids. J lost 4 bases, V lost 8 bases, and 9 bases had no gene match. CDR3 nucleotides: TGTGCCAGCTCACCACCGGGACAGGGTTACGAGCAGTACTTC. Its translation is CASSPPGQGYEQYF.